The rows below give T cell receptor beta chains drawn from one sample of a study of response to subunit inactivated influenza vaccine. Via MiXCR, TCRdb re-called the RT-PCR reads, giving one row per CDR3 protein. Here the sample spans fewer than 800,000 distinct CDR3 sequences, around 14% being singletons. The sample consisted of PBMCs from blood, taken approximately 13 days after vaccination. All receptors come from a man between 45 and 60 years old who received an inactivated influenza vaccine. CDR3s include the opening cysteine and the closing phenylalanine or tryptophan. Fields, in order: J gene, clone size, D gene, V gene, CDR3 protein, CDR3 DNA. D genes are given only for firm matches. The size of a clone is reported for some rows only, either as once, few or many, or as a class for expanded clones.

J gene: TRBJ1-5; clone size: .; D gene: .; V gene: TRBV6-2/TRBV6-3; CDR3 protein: CASSRGYYQPQHF; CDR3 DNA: TGTGCCAGCAGCAGGGGCTACTATCAGCCCCAGCATTTT
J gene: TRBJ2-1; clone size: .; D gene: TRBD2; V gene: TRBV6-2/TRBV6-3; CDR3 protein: CASSPGGAENYNEQFF; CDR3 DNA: TGTGCCAGCAGCCCGGGGGGAGCGGAGAACTACAATGAGCAGTTCTTC
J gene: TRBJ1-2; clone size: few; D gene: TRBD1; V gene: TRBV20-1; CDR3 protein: CSAGQGGDGYTF; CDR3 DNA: TGCAGTGCCGGACAGGGTGGGGATGGCTACACCTTC
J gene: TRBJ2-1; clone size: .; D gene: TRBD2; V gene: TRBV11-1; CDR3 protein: CASSPRLGLAGVGSYNEQFF; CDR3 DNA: TGTGCCAGCAGCCCCCGCCTGGGACTAGCGGGGGTAGGGTCCTACAATGAGCAGTTCTTC
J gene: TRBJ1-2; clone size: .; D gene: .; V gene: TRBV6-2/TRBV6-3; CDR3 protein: CASSDLGGGGYTF; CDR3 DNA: TGTGCCAGCAGTGATCTGGGAGGAGGTGGCTACACCTTC
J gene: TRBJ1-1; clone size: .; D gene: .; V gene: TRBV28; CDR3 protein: CATTGHTEAFF; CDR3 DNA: TGTGCCACCACGGGACACACTGAAGCTTTCTTT
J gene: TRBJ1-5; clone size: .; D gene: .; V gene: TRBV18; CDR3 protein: CASSPKNSNQPQHF; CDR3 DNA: TGTGCCAGCTCACCAAAGAATAGCAATCAGCCCCAGCATTTT
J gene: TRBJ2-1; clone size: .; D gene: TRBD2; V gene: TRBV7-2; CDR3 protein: CASSPRRTSHEQFF; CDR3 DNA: TGTGCCAGCAGCCCCCGAAGGACTAGCCATGAGCAGTTCTTC
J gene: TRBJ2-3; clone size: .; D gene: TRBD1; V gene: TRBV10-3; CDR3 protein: CAIRPGQGDTQYF; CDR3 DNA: TGTGCCATCAGACCGGGACAGGGAGATACGCAGTATTTT
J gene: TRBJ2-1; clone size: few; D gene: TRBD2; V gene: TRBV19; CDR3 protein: CASSMLAEYNEQFF; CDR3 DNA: TGTGCCAGTAGTATGCTAGCGGAATACAATGAGCAGTTCTTC
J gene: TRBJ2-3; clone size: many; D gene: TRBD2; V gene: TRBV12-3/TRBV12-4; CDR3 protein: CASSPRAGLSTDTQYF; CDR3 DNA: TGTGCCAGCAGTCCTAGAGCGGGGCTTAGCACAGATACGCAGTATTTT
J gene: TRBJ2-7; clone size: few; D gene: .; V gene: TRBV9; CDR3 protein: CASSVGHASSYEQYF; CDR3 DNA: TGTGCCAGCAGCGTAGGACATGCGAGCTCCTACGAGCAGTACTTC
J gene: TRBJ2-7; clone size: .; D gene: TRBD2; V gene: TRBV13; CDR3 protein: CASSLMGLAGYEQYF; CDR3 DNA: TGTGCCAGCAGCTTAATGGGACTAGCGGGCTACGAGCAGTACTTC
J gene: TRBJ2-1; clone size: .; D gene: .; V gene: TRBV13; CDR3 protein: CASSPVDLDNEQFF; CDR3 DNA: TGTGCCAGCAGCCCCGTGGATCTCGACAATGAGCAGTTCTTC
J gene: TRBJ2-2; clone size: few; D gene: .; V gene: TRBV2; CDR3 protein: CASKSQTYTGELFF; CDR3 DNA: TGTGCCAGCAAATCACAGACTTACACCGGGGAGCTGTTTTTT
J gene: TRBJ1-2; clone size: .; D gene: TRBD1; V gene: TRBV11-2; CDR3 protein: CASSLRDRDYGYTF; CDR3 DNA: TGTGCCAGCAGCCTACGAGACAGGGACTATGGCTACACCTTC
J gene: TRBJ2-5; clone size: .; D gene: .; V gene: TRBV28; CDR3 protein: CASSLPGVVETQYF; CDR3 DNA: TGTGCCAGCAGTTTACCAGGGGTGGTTGAGACCCAGTACTTC
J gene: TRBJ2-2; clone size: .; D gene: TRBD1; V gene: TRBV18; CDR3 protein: CASSPQGQGNTGELFF; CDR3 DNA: TGTGCCAGCTCACCACAGGGACAGGGGAACACCGGGGAGCTGTTTTTT
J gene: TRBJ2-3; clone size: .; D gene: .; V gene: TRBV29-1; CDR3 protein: CSVIADTQYF; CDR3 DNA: TGCAGCGTTATCGCAGATACGCAGTATTTT
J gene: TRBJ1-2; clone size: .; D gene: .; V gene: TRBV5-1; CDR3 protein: CASSLAVGRGYGYTF; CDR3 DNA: TGCGCCAGCAGCTTGGCCGTGGGGAGAGGCTATGGCTACACCTTC
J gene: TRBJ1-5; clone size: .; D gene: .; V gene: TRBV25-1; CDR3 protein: CASSAISNQPQHF; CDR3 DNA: TGTGCCAGCAGTGCAATTAGCAATCAGCCCCAGCATTTT